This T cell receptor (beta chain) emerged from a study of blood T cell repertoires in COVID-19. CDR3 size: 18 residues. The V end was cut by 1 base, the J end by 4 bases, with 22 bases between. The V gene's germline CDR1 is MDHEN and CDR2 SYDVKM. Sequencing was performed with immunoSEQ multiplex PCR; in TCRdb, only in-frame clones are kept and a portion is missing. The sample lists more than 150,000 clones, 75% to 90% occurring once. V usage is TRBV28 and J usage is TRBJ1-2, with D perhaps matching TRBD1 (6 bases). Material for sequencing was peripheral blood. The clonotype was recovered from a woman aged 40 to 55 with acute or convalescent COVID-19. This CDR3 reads CASSLSPYSGGLLYGYTF. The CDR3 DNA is TGTGCCAGCAGTTTATCCCCCTATTCGGGGGGGCTACTCTATGGCTACACCTTC.